This T cell receptor (beta chain) emerged from a study of siplizumab effects on memory and regulatory T cells. Study observations and caveats: Among mappable alloreactive CD4+ clones, the Treg-derived fraction averaged around 70% with siplizumab versus less than 35% in controls. Contribution to the alloresponse seemed major for naive T cells, which also seemed more diverse than memory cells.

V lost 0 bases and J 0 bases, leaving 6 bases between the germline ends. CDR1 is SGHRS, CDR2 YFSETQ, per germline. The CDR3 runs to 14 residues. As concerns this clone: Its cognate antigen is unknown.

This table comes from immunoSEQ multiplex PCR, and its TCRdb copy is limited to in-frame clones, with some not included. The data hold around 65,000 clones, with around 80% observed a single time. This sequence originates from a human donor in good health. The sample was memory CD4+ T cells sorted from blood. The V gene is TRBV5-1, the J gene TRBJ1-1; the D is unclear. CDR3 loop: CASSLGGMNTEAFF. The DNA of the CDR3 is TGCGCCAGCAGCTTGGGAGGGATGAACACTGAAGCTTTCTTT. Full variable domain (rest looked up from reference TRBV5-1 and TRBJ1-1): KAGVTQTPRYLIKTRGQQVTLSCSPISGHRSVSWYQQTPGQGLQFLFEYFSETQRNKGNFPGRFSGRQFSNSRSEMNVSTLELGDSALYLCASSLGGMNTEAFFGQGTRLTVV.